Listed below are T cell receptor beta chains from one sample, sequenced in a study of human T cells and chemical hapten exposure. TCRdb passed the RACE reads through MiXCR, listing each CDR3 protein once. The sample contains some 82,000 distinct CDR3 sequences, about 6.6% of which appear only once. This specimen consisted of whole blood, obtained in connection with sensitization to the hapten diphenylcyclopropenone (DPC). Receptors were obtained from a woman aged 30 to 39 with alopecia areata. Some clones in this sample may be carry-over from other donors' samples. CDR3s include the opening cysteine and the closing phenylalanine or tryptophan. A D gene is named only where the DNA matches it firmly. Clone sizes are given selectively: once, few, many, or a class where the clone is expanded.

d_call: NA; j_call: TRBJ2-2; clone_size: many; v_call: TRBV20-1; cdr3_nt: TGCAGTGCTAGAGACGGACAGATGAACACCGGGGAGCTGTTTTTT; cdr3_aa: CSARDGQMNTGELFF
d_call: TRBD1; j_call: TRBJ2-3; clone_size: many; v_call: TRBV27; cdr3_nt: TGTGCCAGCCGATGGACAGGAACAGATACGCAGTATTTT; cdr3_aa: CASRWTGTDTQYF
d_call: NA; j_call: TRBJ1-2; clone_size: NA; v_call: TRBV7-9; cdr3_nt: TGTGCCAGCAGCTTAGATGTCTATGGCTACACCTTC; cdr3_aa: CASSLDVYGYTF
d_call: NA; j_call: TRBJ1-4; clone_size: few; v_call: TRBV7-9; cdr3_nt: TGTGCCAGCAGCCGTGGGAACGGGGAAAAACTGTTTTTT; cdr3_aa: CASSRGNGEKLFF
d_call: TRBD1; j_call: TRBJ2-3; clone_size: few; v_call: TRBV19; cdr3_nt: TGTGCCAGTAGTAGACAGGGGGCCTCAGATACGCAGTATTTT; cdr3_aa: CASSRQGASDTQYF
d_call: NA; j_call: TRBJ1-5; clone_size: few; v_call: TRBV19; cdr3_nt: TGTGCCAGTAGTAAACTCAGAGAGGGATATAGCAATCAGCCCCAGCATTTT; cdr3_aa: CASSKLREGYSNQPQHF
d_call: TRBD1; j_call: TRBJ2-3; clone_size: many; v_call: TRBV6-6; cdr3_nt: TGTGCCAGCAGTTACTCGGGACAGCCCACAGATACGCAGTATTTT; cdr3_aa: CASSYSGQPTDTQYF
d_call: NA; j_call: TRBJ2-1; clone_size: NA; v_call: TRBV10-1; cdr3_nt: TGCGCCAGCAGTGGGGGCCAGCTTCTCAATGAGCAGTTCTTC; cdr3_aa: CASSGGQLLNEQFF
d_call: NA; j_call: TRBJ1-6; clone_size: many; v_call: TRBV20-1; cdr3_nt: TGCAGTGCCAGTCGGAGCTCCTATAATTCACCCCTCCACTTT; cdr3_aa: CSASRSSYNSPLHF
d_call: TRBD1; j_call: TRBJ2-1; clone_size: many; v_call: TRBV27; cdr3_nt: TGTGCCAGCAATACCGACAGGGGACGGGGTGAGCAGTTCTTC; cdr3_aa: CASNTDRGRGEQFF
d_call: NA; j_call: TRBJ2-1; clone_size: NA; v_call: TRBV11-2; cdr3_nt: TGTGCCAGCAGCGGAGGACAGACTTTCAGGCAGTTCTTC; cdr3_aa: CASSGGQTFRQFF
d_call: NA; j_call: TRBJ2-1; clone_size: NA; v_call: TRBV3-1; cdr3_nt: TGTGCCAGCAGCCAGGGGGTAACCTACAATGAGCAGTTCTTC; cdr3_aa: CASSQGVTYNEQFF
d_call: NA; j_call: TRBJ2-1; clone_size: NA; v_call: TRBV5-1; cdr3_nt: TGCGCCAGCAGCTTTTCGCTACAGGGTAGTTCCAATGAGCAGTTCTTC; cdr3_aa: CASSFSLQGSSNEQFF
d_call: NA; j_call: TRBJ2-3; clone_size: many; v_call: TRBV7-2; cdr3_nt: TGTGCCAGCAGCTTAGGGGTGAACCGGGATACGCAGTATTTT; cdr3_aa: CASSLGVNRDTQYF
d_call: NA; j_call: TRBJ2-6; clone_size: many; v_call: TRBV21-1; cdr3_nt: TGTGCCAGCAGCAAGGACGGACCGCTCTCTGGGGCCAACGTCCTGACTTTC; cdr3_aa: CASSKDGPLSGANVLTF
d_call: NA; j_call: TRBJ2-7; clone_size: NA; v_call: TRBV5-6; cdr3_nt: TGTGCCAGCAGCGCGGGACAGTACGAGCAGTACTTC; cdr3_aa: CASSAGQYEQYF
d_call: NA; j_call: TRBJ2-1; clone_size: few; v_call: TRBV6-5; cdr3_nt: TGTGCCAGCAGTCCCAGAGGTTTGGTTAACAATGAGCAGTTCTTC; cdr3_aa: CASSPRGLVNNEQFF
d_call: TRBD2; j_call: TRBJ2-1; clone_size: many; v_call: TRBV18; cdr3_nt: TGTGCCAGCTCACCCCTAGCGGGGGGTTACAATGAGCAGTTCTTC; cdr3_aa: CASSPLAGGYNEQFF
d_call: NA; j_call: TRBJ1-1; clone_size: few; v_call: TRBV29-1; cdr3_nt: TGCAGCGTTGGCAGGGGACCATCAATCATGAACACTGAAGCTTTCTTT; cdr3_aa: CSVGRGPSIMNTEAFF
d_call: TRBD2; j_call: TRBJ2-5; clone_size: NA; v_call: TRBV7-7; cdr3_nt: TGTGCCAGCAGCCCCACGGGGGGGCCCGAGACCCAGTACTTC; cdr3_aa: CASSPTGGPETQYF
d_call: NA; j_call: TRBJ2-3; clone_size: NA; v_call: TRBV7-9; cdr3_nt: TGTGCCAGCAGCTTTGGGGAGACTGGGCACACAGATACGCAGTATTTT; cdr3_aa: CASSFGETGHTDTQYF
d_call: TRBD1; j_call: TRBJ2-3; clone_size: many; v_call: TRBV12-3/TRBV12-4; cdr3_nt: TGTGCCAGCAGAGTACAGGGGGGATACACAGATACGCAGTATTTT; cdr3_aa: CASRVQGGYTDTQYF
d_call: TRBD1; j_call: TRBJ1-1; clone_size: many; v_call: TRBV20-1; cdr3_nt: TGCAGTGGGGACAGGGGAAAGGGTGAAGCTTTCTTT; cdr3_aa: CSGDRGKGEAFF
d_call: NA; j_call: TRBJ2-3; clone_size: many; v_call: TRBV29-1; cdr3_nt: TGCAGCGTTGAATCGGGGACCACAGATACGCAGTATTTT; cdr3_aa: CSVESGTTDTQYF
d_call: TRBD1; j_call: TRBJ1-5; clone_size: many; v_call: TRBV27; cdr3_nt: TGTGCCAGCAGTCCCTATCTGGACAGGGTAAATCAGCCCCAGCATTTT; cdr3_aa: CASSPYLDRVNQPQHF
d_call: TRBD2; j_call: TRBJ2-1; clone_size: many; v_call: TRBV12-3/TRBV12-4; cdr3_nt: TGTGCCAGCAGTTTGCGAGCGGGGGAAGTGAATGAGCAGTTCTTC; cdr3_aa: CASSLRAGEVNEQFF